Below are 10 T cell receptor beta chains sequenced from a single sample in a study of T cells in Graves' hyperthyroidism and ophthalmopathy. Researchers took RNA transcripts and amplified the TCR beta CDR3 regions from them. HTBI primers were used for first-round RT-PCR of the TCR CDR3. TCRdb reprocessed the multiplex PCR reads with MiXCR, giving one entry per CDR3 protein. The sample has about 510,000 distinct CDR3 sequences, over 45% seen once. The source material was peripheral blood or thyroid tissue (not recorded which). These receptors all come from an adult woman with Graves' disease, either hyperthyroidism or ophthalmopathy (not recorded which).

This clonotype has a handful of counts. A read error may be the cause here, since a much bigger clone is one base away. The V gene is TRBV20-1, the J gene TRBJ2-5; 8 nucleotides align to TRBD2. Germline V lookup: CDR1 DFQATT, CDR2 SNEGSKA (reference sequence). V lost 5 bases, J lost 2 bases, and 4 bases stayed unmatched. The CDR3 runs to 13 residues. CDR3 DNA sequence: TGCAGTGCTGGAAGACTAGCGCAAGAGACCCAGTACTTC. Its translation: CSAGRLAQETQYF.

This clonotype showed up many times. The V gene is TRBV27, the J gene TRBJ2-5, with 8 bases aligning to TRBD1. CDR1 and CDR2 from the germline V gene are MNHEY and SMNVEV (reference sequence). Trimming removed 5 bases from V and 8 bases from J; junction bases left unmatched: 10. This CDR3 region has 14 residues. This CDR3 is CASSASRQGNTQYF. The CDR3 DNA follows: TGTGCCAGCAGTGCCTCCAGACAGGGGAACACCCAGTACTTC.

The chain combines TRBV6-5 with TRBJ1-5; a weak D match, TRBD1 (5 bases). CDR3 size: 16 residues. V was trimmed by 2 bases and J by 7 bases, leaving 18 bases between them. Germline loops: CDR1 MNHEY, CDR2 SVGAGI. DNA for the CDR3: TGTGCCAGCAGTTACCTCATGGGGGGGGACGGCCAGCCCCAGCATTTT. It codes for CASSYLMGGDGQPQHF.

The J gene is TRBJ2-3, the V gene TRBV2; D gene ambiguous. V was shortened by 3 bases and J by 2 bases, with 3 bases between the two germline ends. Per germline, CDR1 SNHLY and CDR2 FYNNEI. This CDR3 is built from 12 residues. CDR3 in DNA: TGTGCCAGCAGTGATAACACAGATACGCAGTATTTT. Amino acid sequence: CASSDNTDTQYF.

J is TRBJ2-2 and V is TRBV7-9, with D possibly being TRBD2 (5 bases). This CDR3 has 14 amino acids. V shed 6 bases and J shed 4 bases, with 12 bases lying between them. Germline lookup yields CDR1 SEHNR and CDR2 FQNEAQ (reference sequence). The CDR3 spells CASSARGSTGELFF. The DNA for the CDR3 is TGTGCCAGCAGTGCCCGGGGTAGCACCGGGGAGCTGTTTTTT.

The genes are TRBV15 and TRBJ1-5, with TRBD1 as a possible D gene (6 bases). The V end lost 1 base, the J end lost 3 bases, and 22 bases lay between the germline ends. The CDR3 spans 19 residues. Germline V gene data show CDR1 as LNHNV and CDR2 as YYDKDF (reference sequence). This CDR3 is CATSRVVTRGRNSNQPQHF. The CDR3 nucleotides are TGTGCCACCAGCAGAGTAGTTACCAGGGGAAGGAACTCCAATCAGCCCCAGCATTTT.

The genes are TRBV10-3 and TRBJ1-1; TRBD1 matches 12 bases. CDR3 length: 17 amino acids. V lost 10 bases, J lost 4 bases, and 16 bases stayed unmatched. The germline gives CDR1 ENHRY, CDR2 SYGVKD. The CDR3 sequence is CASSQGGQGAIGTEAFF. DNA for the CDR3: TGTGCCAGCAGCCAGGGGGGACAGGGGGCCATCGGCACTGAAGCTTTCTTT.

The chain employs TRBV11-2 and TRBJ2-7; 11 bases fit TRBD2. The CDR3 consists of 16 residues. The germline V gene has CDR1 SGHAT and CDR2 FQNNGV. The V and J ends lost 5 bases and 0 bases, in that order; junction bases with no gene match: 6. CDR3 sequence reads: CASSPRTSGYSYEQYF. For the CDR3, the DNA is TGTGCCAGCAGCCCACGGACTAGCGGGTACTCCTACGAGCAGTACTTC. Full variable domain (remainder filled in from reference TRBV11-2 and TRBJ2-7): EAGVAQSPRYKIIEKRQSVAFWCNPISGHATLYWYQQILGQGPKLLIQFQNNGVVDDSQLPKDRFSAERLKGVDSTLKIQPAKLEDSAVYLCASSPRTSGYSYEQYFGPGTRLTVT.

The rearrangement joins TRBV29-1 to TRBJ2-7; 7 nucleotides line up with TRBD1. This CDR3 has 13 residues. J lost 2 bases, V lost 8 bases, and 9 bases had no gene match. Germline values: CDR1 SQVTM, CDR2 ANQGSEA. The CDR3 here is CSSRDSLTYEQYF. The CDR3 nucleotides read TGCAGCTCCCGGGACAGCTTAACCTACGAGCAGTACTTC.

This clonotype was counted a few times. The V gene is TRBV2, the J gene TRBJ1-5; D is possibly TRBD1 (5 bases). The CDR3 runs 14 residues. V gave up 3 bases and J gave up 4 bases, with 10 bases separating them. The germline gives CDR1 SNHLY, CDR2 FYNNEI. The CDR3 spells CASSDGDGNQPQHF. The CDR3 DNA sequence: TGTGCCAGCAGTGATGGGGACGGTAATCAGCCCCAGCATTTT. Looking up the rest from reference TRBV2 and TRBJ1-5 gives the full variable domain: EPEVTQTPSHQVTQMGQEVILRCVPISNHLYFYWYRQILGQKVEFLVSFYNNEISEKSEIFDDQFSVERPDGSNFTLKIRSTKLEDSAMYFCASSDGDGNQPQHFGDGTRLSIL.